This T cell receptor beta chain derives from a study of cytomegalovirus exposure and HLA in healthy donors (dated by TCRdb to between 2016 and 2019). In the study overall: An earlier analysis of around 600 of the donors reported 276 Gb of sequence data and some 120 million unique TCR beta sequences from around 200 million T cells. Roughly 300 gigabases of sequencing data and 91 million or so unique TCR sequences made up an early release that covered approximately 620 HLA-typed donors. Among the roughly 390 genotyped donors, approximately 76% belonged to the genetic ancestry cluster associated with self-reported Caucasian donors. The aim of the study was to test whether cataloging public T cell receptors could identify signatures of past pathogen exposure. The study used immunosequencing to profile the T cell repertoires of approximately 630 subjects and linked those repertoires to cytomegalovirus serostatus. Besides the first cohort of hundreds of subjects, a separate validation cohort made up of 120 or so different subjects was used. To predict cytomegalovirus infection status, the study combined high-throughput TCR immunosequencing, statistical association of individual TCRs with disease status, and machine learning. A later analysis re-analyzed previously published TCR beta repertoires from roughly 600 donors and added high-resolution HLA genotyping to study TCR occurrence patterns. Rather than drawing on any new phenotypic data, the later analysis identified candidate immune exposures from TCR beta sequences and the way those sequences occurred across donors. An earlier analysis of about 620 of the donors applied high-throughput TCR beta sequencing to assess whether each TCR beta V gene segment acted as functional or pseudogenic. Alongside the repertoire data, information on donor age, sex, ethnicity and CMV serostatus was compiled. A later genetic analysis took genome-wide SNP genotypes for about 65% of the roughly 670 donors and used that subset as a discovery cohort. Every discovery cohort repertoire had been produced on one sequencing platform. Both class I and class II loci were covered by HLA typing, at four-digit resolution. Typing coverage differed by locus: A, B, C, DRB1 and DQB1 were typed in about 620-630 donors, DQA1 in roughly 510, DPA1 in 600 to 610, and DPB1 in around 490. About five DR-DQ haplotypes were treated as single units for association and clustering because of strong linkage in the cohort. On average, roughly 250,000 unique TCR beta nucleotide sequences were sequenced per donor among 350 to 400 genotyped donors of the cohort, with 15% to 20% of those sequences being non-productive.

The cohort comprised 710 or so healthy bone marrow donors. At the time of sampling, every cohort member was nominally healthy, though immune exposures that went unrecorded were likely present. The donor tested CMV seronegative and was one of the 352 seronegative cohort members. A peripheral blood sample was provided by each donor, and peripheral blood mononuclear cells were used for TCR beta sequencing. Genomic DNA extraction from the blood cell samples was performed with the Qiagen DNeasy Blood Extraction Kit. This clone has just one count. It has no known antigen specificity. Base qualities are not at hand, and no much larger clone is one base apart. The full study reports these points: Because some donors lacked HLA typing at each locus, the association tests relied only on the typed subset. Correlated functional status among segregating V segments might reflect linkage disequilibrium, but an unknown experimental factor could not be ruled out. In a later analysis, HLA-associated TCR beta chains were found to be more clonally expanded and to have lower generation probabilities than equally common non-associated chains. When HLA alleles, especially DR and DQ, strongly co-occurred, TCR associations were difficult to assign to individual alleles. An earlier analysis of roughly 570 of the donors showed that most TCR beta V segments appeared in productive rearrangements either about 87% or about 30% of the time, which broadly matched IMGT annotations. The earlier analysis of approximately 590 of the donors excluded some 15 rarely observed V segments, including chromosome 9 orphons, because counts were too low. An association between a missense DCLRE1C variant and V-gene and J-gene trimming of TCR beta chains was found in a later genetic analysis and replicated in an independent cohort. In a later analysis, 16,951 TCR beta sequences were associated with specific HLA alleles at a false discovery rate of 0.05. The classifier was reported to diagnose cytomegalovirus status with high specificity and sensitivity in both the original cohort and the validation cohort. A further reported finding was that TCR beta sequences accurately predicted the HLA-A and HLA-B alleles for most subjects in the first cohort. In a later analysis, TCR association rates were found to vary across HLA loci, with the most associated TCRs seen for DRB1 alleles and the fewest for HLA-C alleles. In a later analysis, most CMV-associated TCR beta chains were found to appear HLA-restricted, with HLA associations seemingly driven largely by CMV exposure. Compared with the approximately 710-donor mean, donors in an Asian-associated ancestry cluster had fewer N-insertions in productive TCRs, according to a later genetic analysis. The only immune exposure information available for the cohort was CMV serostatus. In vitro tests confirmed that three of the cytomegalovirus-associated TCR beta chains recognize cytomegalovirus antigens. A group of highly shared sequence variants was considered likely to be a technical artifact of the sequencing pipeline. Some IMGT-functional V segments, including TRBV6-2 and TRBV6-3, could not be distinguished by the 87-base-pair reads and were therefore excluded. While some public TCRs were present in many individuals, most TCR sequences turned up only very rarely across donors. The authors suggested that the approach could potentially be extended to other disease states and immunological phenotypes. Several of the top co-occurrence clusters appeared to be linked to parvovirus B19, influenza, CMV and Epstein-Barr virus, according to a later analysis. In the study, around 160 TCR beta chains were listed as associated with cytomegalovirus. Sequencing depth was assumed to be roughly uniform across donors in the presence/absence analyses, though that assumption may not hold. This cohort had only TCR beta chains sequenced, and the lack of alpha or paired-chain data limited which features could be detected.

Library creation used the immunoSEQ multiplex PCR assay. For the multiplex PCR, a mixture combining 60 forward primers for TCR Vbeta segments and 13 reverse primers for TCR Jbeta segments was used. A multiplex PCR assay on genomic DNA amplified the CDR3 region of rearranged TCR beta genes. The amplified TCR beta libraries were sequenced on the Illumina HiSeq System as 87-base-pair reads. As for the authors' bioinformatics: In a later analysis, tens of millions of unique TCR beta chains were counted across the roughly 700 repertoires, and around 10 million of these chains were shared by at least two donors. A nearest-neighbor algorithm error-corrected the raw reads and collapsed the reads into unique sequences, merging closely related sequences to remove PCR and sequencing errors. Alignment of CDR3 sequences to IMGT reference sequences was used to assign V, D and J gene segments. For a sequence to be retained, at least a six-nucleotide match to both a V gene segment and a J gene segment was required. Rearrangements were classified as productive when the CDR3 lacked stop codons and remained in frame with V and J, and all other rearrangements were classified as non-productive. Following IMGT convention, CDR3 was defined as the stretch from the second conserved V-encoded cysteine up to the conserved J-encoded phenylalanine. The earlier analysis of about 560 of the donors excluded any sequence lacking an unambiguous match to a single V gene segment. An earlier analysis of several hundred of the donors called V segments functional above 56.7% productive rearrangements and segregating when the between-donor standard deviation exceeded 5%. To diagnose cytomegalovirus status from the catalog of TCR beta chain sequences, a statistical classification framework was built. A later analysis assigned V and J genes by comparing TCR nucleotide sequences with IMGT/GENE-DB human TR gene sequences. In a later analysis, CDR3 sequences and most-parsimonious VDJ recombination scenarios were assigned using the TCRdist pipeline. In a later analysis, each TCR beta chain was defined by its CDR3 amino acid sequence together with its V-gene family, and reads lacking a unique V-gene family were excluded. In a later analysis, some 600 highly shared, low-generation-probability nucleotide sequences were removed to address suspected cross-contamination and a sequencing artifact. In a later analysis, a clonal expansion index was calculated for each public chain from normalized within-repertoire ranks of inferred template counts. In a later analysis, generation probabilities were computed using a VDJ recombination model fitted to out-of-frame rearrangements, and the results were checked against IGoR. A later analysis scored TCR-TCR, TCR-HLA and TCR-CMV co-occurrence with hypergeometric tests, applying a repertoire-size bias correction to TCR pairs. A later analysis estimated false discovery rates by permuting HLA or CMV assignments 20 times. In a later analysis, co-occurring TCRs were grouped with DBSCAN, and TCRdist sequence similarity was added when clustering was performed within HLA-allele-positive subsets. Repertoires with fewer than 30,000 or more than 120,000 public chains were left out of co-occurrence clustering, as were roughly five repertoires with anomalous nucleotide sharing. Entries here come from immuneACCESS through TCRdb and include only in-frame sequences with V and J called. Some clones fail to appear in such tables; in the studies checked, an unresolved V gene covers under half of the shortfall, and the cause of the remainder is unknown. The D gene and trimming were derived from the DNA, and the V and J assignments and clone size from that table. In all, the sample holds 210,000 or so clones, and 75% to 90% of those were seen once. The top ten clonotypes cover over 1% of the sample.

From a lookup of the germline V gene (reference sequence), CDR1 and CDR2 are LNHDA and SQIVND. Cut back by 6 bases and 4 bases, the V and J ends lie 9 bases apart. The cysteine opens and the phenylalanine closes a CDR3 of 12 amino acids. Only the CDR3 DNA is retained, 36 bases long and in frame from the first base. This chain joins TRBV19 to TRBJ1-1, with TRBD1 as a weak D call on 5 bases. The receptor was derived from a man under 40 in good health and CMV-seronegative. The source material was PBMCs. The nucleotides are TGTGCCAGTAGAGTCGGGGGCACTGAAGCTTTCTTT. It encodes CASRVGGTEAFF.